One sample yielded the 15 T cell receptor beta chains listed below, sequenced in a study of T-cell memory formation after mild COVID-19. From the 5' RACE reads, TCRdb called clonotypes with MiXCR, one entry per CDR3 protein. This table holds some 48,000 distinct CDR3 sequences, approximately 12% found once. Sequencing was performed on PBMCs or a T cell subset sorted from them (not recorded which). The receptors were sampled from a man between 18 and 29 years old who had mild COVID-19 (a few samples of this study predate the infection). Cell type and time point are not known.

This chain connects TRBV27 to TRBJ2-7, with a possible D match to TRBD1 (6 bases). Per the germline V gene, CDR1 is MNHEY and CDR2 is SMNVEV (reference sequence). Trimming took 6 bases from V and 5 from J, leaving 14 bases between them. The length of the CDR3 is 13 residues. The CDR3 region is CASRGAANHEQYF. Written as DNA, the CDR3 is TGTGCCAGCAGGGGGGCAGCCAACCACGAGCAGTACTTC.

This clonotype was detected ten times or more. This rearrangement joins TRBV7-2 to TRBJ2-1, with 11 bases identical to TRBD2. The CDR3 covers 15 residues. Losses at the gene ends were 1 base for V and 9 bases for J; bases not matched to a gene: 5. Germline V gene sequence: CDR1 SGHTA, CDR2 FQGNSA. For the CDR3, the DNA is TGTGCCAGCAGCTTAGTAGCGGGGGGGTATGGTGAGCAGTTCTTC. Encoded protein: CASSLVAGGYGEQFF.

This clonotype was seen ten or more times. This chain joins TRBV7-9 and TRBJ2-5; 7 bases line up with TRBD1. CDR1 is SEHNR, CDR2 FQNEAQ, per germline (reference sequence). The V segment lost 0 bases and the J segment 5 bases; nucleotides outside the gene matches: 6. The CDR3 is made up of 15 amino acids. The CDR3: CASSLALTGLETQYF. Written as DNA, the CDR3 is TGTGCCAGCAGCTTAGCGCTGACAGGGCTGGAGACCCAGTACTTC.

In this sample, this clonotype turned up a few times. This chain links TRBV20-1 with TRBJ1-5; D is ambiguous. Germline CDR1 reads DFQATT; CDR2 reads SNEGSKA (reference sequence). This CDR3 has 13 amino acids. V was pared by 3 bases and J by 1 base, with 7 bases between. The CDR3 DNA follows: TGCAGTGCTAGGTCGGGGAGCAATCAGCCCCAGCATTTT. This encodes CSARSGSNQPQHF.

This chain connects TRBV5-1 to TRBJ2-2; unclear D gene. Deletions cut 2 bases from V and 0 bases from J, with 11 bases between. Germline CDR1 is SGHRS and CDR2 is YFSETQ. This CDR3 comprises 16 residues. CDR3 protein: CASSFKQGTNTGELFF. CDR3 sequence (DNA): TGCGCCAGCAGCTTCAAACAAGGGACGAACACCGGGGAGCTGTTTTTT.

This clonotype has just a few counts. This chain uses TRBV21-1 with TRBJ1-6; the table gives TRBD1 as D, unverified against the DNA. TRBV21-1 is a pseudogene segment. The CDR3 sequence is 15 residues long. The CDR3 DNA is TGTGCCAGCAGCAAACCGGACAGAGCAAATTCACCCCTCCACTTT. Its translation is CASSKPDRANSPLHF.

V is TRBV30 and J is TRBJ1-4; 8 bases are shared with TRBD1. This CDR3 has 18 residues. V shed 0 bases and J 0 bases; nucleotides not matched to a gene: 9. From germline, CDR1 is GTSNPN and CDR2 SVGIG (reference sequence). CDR3 sequence (DNA): TGTGCCTGGAGTGTTCTGACAGGGGTACTTGCAACTAATGAAAAACTGTTTTTT. Its protein product is CAWSVLTGVLATNEKLFF.

This clonotype was found a few times. The chain uses TRBV12-3 or TRBV12-4 and TRBJ1-5; D perhaps matches TRBD1 (5 bases). Trimming left V 2 bases short and J 7 bases short, with 12 bases between. The CDR3 is made up of 14 amino acids. In DNA, the CDR3 is TGTGCCAGCAGTTTACTGGGACCGGGGCAGCCCCAGCATTTT. This gives the protein CASSLLGPGQPQHF.

The chain recombines TRBV12-3 or TRBV12-4 with TRBJ2-5, with a tentative D call TRBD2 (6 bases). V was shortened by 6 bases and J by 7 bases, with 15 bases between the two germline ends. The CDR3 is 13 amino acids. CDR3 loop: CASSRDFTGTQYF. The CDR3 nucleotides are TGTGCCAGCAGCCGGGACTTTACTGGGACCCAGTACTTC.

This clonotype was seen a handful of times. The J gene is TRBJ2-3, the V gene TRBV7-3, with D possibly being TRBD1 (5 bases). The CDR3 length is 13 residues. V lost 8 bases to trimming and J lost 2 bases, with 11 bases between them. Per germline, CDR1 SGHTA and CDR2 FQGTGA. CDR3 bases: TGTGCCAGCTCACAGGATACCACAGATACGCAGTATTTT. As protein: CASSQDTTDTQYF. The whole variable domain, filled in from reference TRBV7-3 and TRBJ2-3, reads GAGVSQTPSNKVTEKGKYVELRCDPISGHTALYWYRQSLGQGPEFLIYFQGTGAADDSGLPNDRFFAVRPEGSVSTLKIQRTERGDSAVYLCASSQDTTDTQYFGPGTRLTVL.

This clonotype has only a few counts. This rearrangement joins TRBV12-3 or TRBV12-4 to TRBJ2-5, with D tentatively TRBD1 or TRBD2 (5 bases each). Trimming shortened V by 7 bases and J by 4 bases, and 16 bases separated the two germline ends. The CDR3 extends over 14 amino acids. The CDR3 loop reads CASTTFGGGETQYF. The CDR3 bases are TGTGCCAGCACCACATTTGGGGGTGGAGAGACCCAGTACTTC.

This clonotype was seen only a few times. V gene TRBV9 combines with J gene TRBJ1-5; D unclear. Germline loops: CDR1 SGDLS, CDR2 YYNGEE. The ends were cut back, 7 bases at V and 1 base at J, with 6 bases in the middle. This CDR3 is 12 amino acids long. The DNA of the CDR3 is TGTGCCAGCCCAGGAAGCAATCAGCCCCAGCATTTT. Its protein is CASPGSNQPQHF.

This chain joins TRBV10-1 and TRBJ2-3, with D possibly matching TRBD1 (6 bases). The CDR3 sequence is 16 residues long. V lost 0 bases, J lost 0 bases, and 10 bases lay in between. Germline values: CDR1 WNHNN, CDR2 SYGVQD (reference sequence). CDR3 bases: TGCGCCAGCAGTGAGTCAGGGACACCGAGCACAGATACGCAGTATTTT. Amino acids: CASSESGTPSTDTQYF.

J is TRBJ2-2 and V is TRBV6-5, with D possibly called TRBD1 or TRBD2 (5 bases each). V was trimmed by 8 bases and J by 6 bases, leaving 10 bases between them. Germline V gives CDR1 MNHEY, CDR2 SVGAGI. This CDR3 is built from 12 residues. The CDR3 protein is CASGRDAGELFF. CDR3 DNA sequence: TGTGCCAGCGGCAGGGACGCCGGGGAGCTGTTTTTT.

The CDR3 protein is CASSFWGGSNQPQHF. The CDR3 nucleotides read TGTGCCAGCAGCTTTTGGGGGGGGAGTAATCAGCCCCAGCATTTT. The rearrangement links TRBV7-2 to TRBJ1-5; tentatively, D is TRBD1 (5 bases). From germline, CDR1 is SGHTA and CDR2 FQGNSA. V was pared by 3 bases and J by 4 bases, with 13 bases between. This CDR3 is 15 amino acids long.